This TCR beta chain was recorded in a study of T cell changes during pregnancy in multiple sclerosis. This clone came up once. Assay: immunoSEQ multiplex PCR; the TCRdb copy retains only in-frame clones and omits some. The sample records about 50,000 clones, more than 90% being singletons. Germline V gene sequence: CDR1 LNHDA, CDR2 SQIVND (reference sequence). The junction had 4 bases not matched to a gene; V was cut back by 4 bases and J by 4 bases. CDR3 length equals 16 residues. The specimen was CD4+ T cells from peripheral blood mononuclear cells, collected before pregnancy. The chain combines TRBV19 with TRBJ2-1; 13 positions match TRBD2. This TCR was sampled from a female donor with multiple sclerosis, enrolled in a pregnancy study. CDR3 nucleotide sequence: TGTGCCAGTAGTAGCACTAGCGGGAGGGCGTACAATGAGCAGTTCTTC. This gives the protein CASSSTSGRAYNEQFF.